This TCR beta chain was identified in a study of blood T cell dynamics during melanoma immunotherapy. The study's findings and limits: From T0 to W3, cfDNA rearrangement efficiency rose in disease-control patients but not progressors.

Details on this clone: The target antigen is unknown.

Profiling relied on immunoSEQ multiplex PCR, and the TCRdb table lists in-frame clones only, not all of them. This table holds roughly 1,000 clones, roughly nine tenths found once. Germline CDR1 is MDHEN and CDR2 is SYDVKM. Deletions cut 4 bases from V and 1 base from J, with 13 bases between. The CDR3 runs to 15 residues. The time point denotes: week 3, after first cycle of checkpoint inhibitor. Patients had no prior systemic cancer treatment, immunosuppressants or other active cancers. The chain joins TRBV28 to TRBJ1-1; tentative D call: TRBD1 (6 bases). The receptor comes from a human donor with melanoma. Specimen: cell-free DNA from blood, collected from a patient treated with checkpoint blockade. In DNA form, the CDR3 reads TGTGCCAGCAGTTATGCGGGGGGCCCGAACACTGAAGCTTTCTTT. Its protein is CASSYAGGPNTEAFF.